This TCR beta chain was identified during a study of CD4 T cells in relation to SARS-CoV-2 and coronaviruses. The CDR3 is made up of 15 amino acids. Trimming left V 2 bases short and J 1 base short, with 9 bases between. Germline CDR1 and CDR2: LNHDA and SQIVND (reference sequence). With regard to this clone: Its antigen remains unidentified.

Before the COVID-19 pandemic, during about 2010-2018, CD4+ T cells were taken from unexposed donors. Isolation of CD4+ T cells took place after less than 11 days in culture. As cell numbers allowed, unexposed-donor CD4+ T cells faced SARS-CoV-2 S/N and four cold-coronavirus spikes. Produced via immunoSEQ multiplex PCR; TCRdb's table is partial and in-frame only. This sample has about 17,000 clones, with 60% to 75% found just once. Sequenced: CD4+ T cells from PBMCs, cultured in vitro. The TCR originated in a human donor in good health. The chain links TRBV19 to TRBJ1-5; no firm D call. CDR3 amino acids: CASSIKGTSNQPQHF. The CDR3 coding sequence is TGTGCCAGTAGTATAAAAGGTACAAGCAATCAGCCCCAGCATTTT.